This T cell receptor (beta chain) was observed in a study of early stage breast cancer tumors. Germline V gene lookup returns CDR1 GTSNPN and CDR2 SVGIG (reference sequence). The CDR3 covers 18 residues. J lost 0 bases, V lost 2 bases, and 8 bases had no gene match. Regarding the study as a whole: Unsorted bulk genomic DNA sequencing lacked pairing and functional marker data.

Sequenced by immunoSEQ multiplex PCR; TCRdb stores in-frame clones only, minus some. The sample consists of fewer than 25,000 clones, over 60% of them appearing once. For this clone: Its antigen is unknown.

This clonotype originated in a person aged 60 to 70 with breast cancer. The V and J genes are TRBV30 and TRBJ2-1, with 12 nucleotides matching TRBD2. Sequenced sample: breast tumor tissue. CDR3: CAWSPGLAGPSSYNEQFF. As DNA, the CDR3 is TGTGCCTGGAGTCCCGGACTAGCGGGACCGAGCTCCTACAATGAGCAGTTCTTC.